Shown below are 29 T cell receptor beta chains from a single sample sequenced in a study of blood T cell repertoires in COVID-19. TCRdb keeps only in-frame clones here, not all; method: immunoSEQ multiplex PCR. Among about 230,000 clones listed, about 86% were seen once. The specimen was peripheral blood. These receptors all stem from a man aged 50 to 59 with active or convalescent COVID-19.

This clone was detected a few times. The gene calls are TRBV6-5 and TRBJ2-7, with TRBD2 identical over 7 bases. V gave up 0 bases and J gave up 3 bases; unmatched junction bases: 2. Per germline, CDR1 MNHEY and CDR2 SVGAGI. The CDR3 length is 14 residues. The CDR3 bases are TGTGCCAGCAGTTACTCTGAGCGGGGCTACGAGCAGTACTTC. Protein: CASSYSERGYEQYF.

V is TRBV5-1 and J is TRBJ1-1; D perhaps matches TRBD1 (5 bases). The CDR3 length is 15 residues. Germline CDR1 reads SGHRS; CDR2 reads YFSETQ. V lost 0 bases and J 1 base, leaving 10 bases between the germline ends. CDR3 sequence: CASSLALGGNTEAFF. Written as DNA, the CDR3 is TGCGCCAGCAGCTTGGCCCTCGGGGGGAACACTGAAGCTTTCTTT.

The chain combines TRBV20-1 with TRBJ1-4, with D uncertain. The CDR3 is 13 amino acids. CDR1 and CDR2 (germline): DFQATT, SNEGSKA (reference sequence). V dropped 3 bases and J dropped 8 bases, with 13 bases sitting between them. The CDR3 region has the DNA TGCAGTGCTAGTTTTCTAGACCACGAAAAACTGTTTTTT. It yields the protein CSASFLDHEKLFF.

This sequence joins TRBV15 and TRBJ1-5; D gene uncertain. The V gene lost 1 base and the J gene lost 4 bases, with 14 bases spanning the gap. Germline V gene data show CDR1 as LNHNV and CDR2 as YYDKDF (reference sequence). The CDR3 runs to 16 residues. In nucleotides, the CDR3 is TGTGCCACCAGCAGAGTTCCAACTTCGGGTAATCAGCCCCAGCATTTT. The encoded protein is CATSRVPTSGNQPQHF.

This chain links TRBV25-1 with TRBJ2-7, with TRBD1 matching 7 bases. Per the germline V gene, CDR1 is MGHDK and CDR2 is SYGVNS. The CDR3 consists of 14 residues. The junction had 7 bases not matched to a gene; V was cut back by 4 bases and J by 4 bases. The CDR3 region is CASSGRTGEYEQYF. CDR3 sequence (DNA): TGTGCCAGCAGTGGCAGGACAGGAGAATACGAGCAGTACTTC.

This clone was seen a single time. The CDR3 loop reads CASNRPSTGELFF. The CDR3 region has the DNA TGTGCCAGCAACCGTCCTAGCACCGGGGAGCTGTTTTTT. The chain is built from TRBV9 and TRBJ2-2, with D unclear. The germline CDR1 and CDR2 sequences are SGDLS and YYNGEE. Trimming removed 6 bases from V and 4 bases from J, with 10 bases in between. The CDR3 sequence is 13 residues long.

In DNA form, the CDR3 reads TGTGCCAGCACCCTTGGGGGGAAAAACATTCAGTACTTC. Its translation is CASTLGGKNIQYF. The chain is built from TRBV28 and TRBJ2-4; possibly TRBD2 for D (6 bases). Per germline, CDR1 MDHEN and CDR2 SYDVKM. V lost 7 bases and J lost 4, with 11 bases in between. The CDR3 is 13 amino acids.

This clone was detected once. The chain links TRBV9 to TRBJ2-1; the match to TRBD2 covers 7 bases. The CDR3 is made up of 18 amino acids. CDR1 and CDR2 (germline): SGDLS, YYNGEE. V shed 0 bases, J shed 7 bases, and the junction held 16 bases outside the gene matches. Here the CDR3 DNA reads TGTGCCAGCAGCGTAGCTACCGAGTGGCTAGCGGCAAGAAATGAGCAGTTCTTC. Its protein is CASSVATEWLAARNEQFF.

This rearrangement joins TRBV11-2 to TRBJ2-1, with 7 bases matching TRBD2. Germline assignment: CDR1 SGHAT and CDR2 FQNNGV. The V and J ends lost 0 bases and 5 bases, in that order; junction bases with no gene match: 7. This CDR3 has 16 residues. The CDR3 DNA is TGTGCCAGCAGCTTAGATATGGCTAGCGGACACAATGAGCAGTTCTTC. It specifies CASSLDMASGHNEQFF.

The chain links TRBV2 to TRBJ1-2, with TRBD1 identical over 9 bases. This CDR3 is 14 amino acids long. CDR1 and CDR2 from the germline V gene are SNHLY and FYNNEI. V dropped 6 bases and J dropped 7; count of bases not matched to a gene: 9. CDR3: CASRPGQGFSGYTF. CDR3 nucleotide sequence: TGTGCCAGCAGACCGGGACAGGGATTCAGTGGCTACACCTTC.

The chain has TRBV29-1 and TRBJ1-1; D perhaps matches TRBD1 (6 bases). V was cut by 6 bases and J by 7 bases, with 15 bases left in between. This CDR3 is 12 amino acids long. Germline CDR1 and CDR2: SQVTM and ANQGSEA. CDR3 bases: TGCAGCGTCGCACAGGGATTGGTTGAAGCTTTCTTT. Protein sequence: CSVAQGLVEAFF.

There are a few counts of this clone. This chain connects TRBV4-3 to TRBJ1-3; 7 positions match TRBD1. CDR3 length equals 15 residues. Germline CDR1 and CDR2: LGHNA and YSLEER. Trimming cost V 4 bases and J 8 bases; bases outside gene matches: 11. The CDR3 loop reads CASSRQLQGEHTIYF. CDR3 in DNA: TGCGCCAGCAGCCGCCAGTTGCAGGGGGAACACACCATATATTTT.

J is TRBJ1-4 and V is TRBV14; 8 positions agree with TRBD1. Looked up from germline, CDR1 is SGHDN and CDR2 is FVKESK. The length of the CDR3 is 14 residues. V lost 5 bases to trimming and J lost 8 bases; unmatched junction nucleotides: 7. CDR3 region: CASSSGTGREKLFF. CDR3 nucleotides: TGTGCCAGCAGCTCCGGGACAGGCCGAGAAAAACTGTTTTTT.

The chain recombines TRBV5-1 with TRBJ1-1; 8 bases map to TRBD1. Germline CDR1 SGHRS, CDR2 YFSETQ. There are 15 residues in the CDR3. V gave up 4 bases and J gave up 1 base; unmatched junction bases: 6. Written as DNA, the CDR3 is TGCGCCAGCAGCCGCGGGACAGGCGGGAACACTGAAGCTTTCTTT. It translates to CASSRGTGGNTEAFF.

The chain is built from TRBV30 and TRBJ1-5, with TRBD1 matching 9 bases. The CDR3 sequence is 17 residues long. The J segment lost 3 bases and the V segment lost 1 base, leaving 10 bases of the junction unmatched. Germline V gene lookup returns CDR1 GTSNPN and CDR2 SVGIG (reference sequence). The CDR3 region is CAWSARTGVGHNQPQHF. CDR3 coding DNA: TGTGCCTGGAGTGCGAGGACAGGGGTTGGTCACAATCAGCCCCAGCATTTT. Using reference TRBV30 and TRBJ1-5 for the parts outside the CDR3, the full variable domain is SQTIHQWPATLVQPVGSPLSLECTVEGTSNPNLYWYRQAAGRGLQLLFYSVGIGQISSEVPQNLSASRPQDRQFILSSKKLLLSDSGFYLCAWSARTGVGHNQPQHFGDGTRLSIL.

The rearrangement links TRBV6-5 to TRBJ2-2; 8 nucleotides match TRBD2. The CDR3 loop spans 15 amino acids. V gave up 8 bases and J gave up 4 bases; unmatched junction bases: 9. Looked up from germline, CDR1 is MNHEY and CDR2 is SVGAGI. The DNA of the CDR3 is TGTGCCAGCTTCGGGACTAGTCGCCTCACCGGGGAGCTGTTTTTT. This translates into CASFGTSRLTGELFF.

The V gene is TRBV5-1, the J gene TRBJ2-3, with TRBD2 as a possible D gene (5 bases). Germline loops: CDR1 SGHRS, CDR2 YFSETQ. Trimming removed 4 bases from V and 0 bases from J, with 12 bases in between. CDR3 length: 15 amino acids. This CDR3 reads CASSPDWTSTDTQYF. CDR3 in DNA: TGCGCCAGCAGCCCTGACTGGACTAGCACAGATACGCAGTATTTT.

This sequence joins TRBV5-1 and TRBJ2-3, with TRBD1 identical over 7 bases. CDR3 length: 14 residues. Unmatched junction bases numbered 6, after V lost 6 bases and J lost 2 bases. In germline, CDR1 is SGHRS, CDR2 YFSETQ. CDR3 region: CASMTGYPTDTQYF. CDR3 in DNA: TGCGCCAGCATGACAGGGTACCCCACAGATACGCAGTATTTT.

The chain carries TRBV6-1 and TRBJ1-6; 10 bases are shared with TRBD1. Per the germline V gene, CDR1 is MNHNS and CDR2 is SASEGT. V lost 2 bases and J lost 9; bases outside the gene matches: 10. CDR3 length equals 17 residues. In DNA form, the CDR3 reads TGTGCCAGCAGTGAAAGGACAGGGGGAGCTAGCGGTTCACCCCTCCACTTT. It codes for CASSERTGGASGSPLHF.

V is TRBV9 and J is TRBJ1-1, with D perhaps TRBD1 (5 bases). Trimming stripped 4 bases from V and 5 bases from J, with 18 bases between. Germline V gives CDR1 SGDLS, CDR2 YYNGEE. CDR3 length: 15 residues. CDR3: CASSPSGGGGTEAFF. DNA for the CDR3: TGTGCCAGCAGCCCATCCGGGGGGGGTGGGACTGAAGCTTTCTTT.

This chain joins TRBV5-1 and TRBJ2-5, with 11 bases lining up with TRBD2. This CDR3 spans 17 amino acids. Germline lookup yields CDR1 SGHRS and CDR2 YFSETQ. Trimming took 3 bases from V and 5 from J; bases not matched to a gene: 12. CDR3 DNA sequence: TGCGCCAGCAGCTCGATGACTAGCGGGGCTTCCGGGGAGACCCAGTACTTC. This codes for CASSSMTSGASGETQYF.

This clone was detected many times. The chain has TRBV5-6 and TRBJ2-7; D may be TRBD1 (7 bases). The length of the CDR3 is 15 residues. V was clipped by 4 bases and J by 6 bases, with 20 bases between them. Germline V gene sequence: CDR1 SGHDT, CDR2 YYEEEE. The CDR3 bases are TGTGCCAGCAGCCTAATACAGGGGACTTGGGGCGAGCAGTACTTC. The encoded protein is CASSLIQGTWGEQYF.

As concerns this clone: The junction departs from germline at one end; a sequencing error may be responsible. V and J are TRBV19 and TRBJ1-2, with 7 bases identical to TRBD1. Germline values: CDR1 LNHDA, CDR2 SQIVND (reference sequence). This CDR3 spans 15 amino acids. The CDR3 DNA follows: TGTGCCAGTAGTATGTTAGGACAGGAGAACTTTGGCTACACCTTC. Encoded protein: CASSMLGQENFGYTF.

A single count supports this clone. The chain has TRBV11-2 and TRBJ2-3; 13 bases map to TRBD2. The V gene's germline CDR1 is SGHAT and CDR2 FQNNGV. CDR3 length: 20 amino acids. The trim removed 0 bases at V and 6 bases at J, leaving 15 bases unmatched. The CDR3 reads CASSLDRGLAGAPRSDTQYF. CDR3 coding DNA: TGTGCCAGCAGCTTAGATCGAGGACTAGCGGGGGCCCCGAGGTCGGATACGCAGTATTTT.

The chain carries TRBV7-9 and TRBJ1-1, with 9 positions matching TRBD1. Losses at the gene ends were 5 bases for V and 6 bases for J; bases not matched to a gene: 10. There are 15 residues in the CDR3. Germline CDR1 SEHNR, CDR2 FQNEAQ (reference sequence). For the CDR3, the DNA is TGTGCCAGCAGCCCCGAGACAGGGGGATTTGCTGAAGCTTTCTTT. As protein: CASSPETGGFAEAFF.

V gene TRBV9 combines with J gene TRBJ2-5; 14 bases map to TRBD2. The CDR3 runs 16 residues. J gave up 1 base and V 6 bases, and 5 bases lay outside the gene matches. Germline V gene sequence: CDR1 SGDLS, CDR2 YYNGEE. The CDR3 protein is CASNIGLAGGQETQYF. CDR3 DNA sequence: TGTGCCAGCAACATCGGACTAGCGGGGGGCCAAGAGACCCAGTACTTC.

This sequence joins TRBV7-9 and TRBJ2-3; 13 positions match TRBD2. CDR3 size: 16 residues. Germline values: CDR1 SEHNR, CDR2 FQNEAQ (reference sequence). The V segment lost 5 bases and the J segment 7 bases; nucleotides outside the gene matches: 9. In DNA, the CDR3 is TGTGCCAGCAGCCCCTCACTAGCGGGGGGGCGAAATACGCAGTATTTT. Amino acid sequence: CASSPSLAGGRNTQYF.

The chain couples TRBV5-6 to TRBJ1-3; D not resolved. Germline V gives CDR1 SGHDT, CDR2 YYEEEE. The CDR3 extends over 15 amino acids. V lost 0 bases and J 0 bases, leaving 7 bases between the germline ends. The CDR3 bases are TGTGCCAGCAGCTTGGGGGCATTCTCTGGAAACACCATATATTTT. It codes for CASSLGAFSGNTIYF.

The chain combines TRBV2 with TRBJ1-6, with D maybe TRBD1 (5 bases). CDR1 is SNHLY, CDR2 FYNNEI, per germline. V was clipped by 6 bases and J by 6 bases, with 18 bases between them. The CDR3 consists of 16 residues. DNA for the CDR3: TGTGCCAGCAGAAAGGGGACTTCACCCCCTAATTCACCCCTCCACTTT. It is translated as CASRKGTSPPNSPLHF.